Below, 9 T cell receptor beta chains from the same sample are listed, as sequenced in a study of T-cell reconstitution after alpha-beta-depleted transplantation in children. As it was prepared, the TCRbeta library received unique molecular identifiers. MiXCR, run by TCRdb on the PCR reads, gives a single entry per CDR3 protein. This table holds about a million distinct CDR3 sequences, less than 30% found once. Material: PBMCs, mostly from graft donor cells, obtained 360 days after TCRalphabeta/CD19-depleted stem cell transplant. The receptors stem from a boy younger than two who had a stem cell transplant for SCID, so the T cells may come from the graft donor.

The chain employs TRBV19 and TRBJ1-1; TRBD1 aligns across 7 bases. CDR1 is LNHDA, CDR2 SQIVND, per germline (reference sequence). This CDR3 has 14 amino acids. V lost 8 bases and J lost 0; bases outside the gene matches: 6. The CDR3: CASSMTGLNTEAFF. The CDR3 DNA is TGTGCCAGTTCTATGACAGGGCTGAACACTGAAGCTTTCTTT.

This CDR3 is CASSPPGQNTGELFF. The CDR3 DNA sequence: TGTGCCAGCAGCCCTCCGGGACAGAACACCGGGGAGCTGTTTTTT. This chain uses TRBV12-3 or TRBV12-4 with TRBJ2-2; weak D call: TRBD1 (6 bases). V shed 6 bases and J shed 1 base, with 12 bases lying between them. The CDR3 loop spans 15 amino acids.

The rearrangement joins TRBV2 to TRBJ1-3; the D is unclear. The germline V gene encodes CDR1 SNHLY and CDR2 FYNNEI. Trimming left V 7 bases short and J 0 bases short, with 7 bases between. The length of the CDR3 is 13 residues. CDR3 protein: CASTRSSGNTIYF. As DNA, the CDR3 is TGTGCCAGCACTCGGAGCTCTGGAAACACCATATATTTT.

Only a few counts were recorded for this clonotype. Here the CDR3 reads CASSSTQRGENYEQYF. As DNA, the CDR3 is TGTGCCAGCAGCTCGACCCAGCGGGGGGAAAACTACGAGCAGTACTTC. The chain joins TRBV7-9 to TRBJ2-7, with TRBD2 matching over 9 bases. CDR3 length: 16 residues. Looked up from germline, CDR1 is SEHNR and CDR2 is FQNEAQ (reference sequence). Germline trimming cut 4 bases from V and 3 bases from J; bases unmatched to any gene: 10.

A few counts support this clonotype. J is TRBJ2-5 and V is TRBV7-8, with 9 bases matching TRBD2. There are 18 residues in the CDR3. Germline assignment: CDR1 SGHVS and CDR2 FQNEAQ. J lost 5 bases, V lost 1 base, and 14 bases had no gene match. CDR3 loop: CASSLEQIRLAEGETQYF. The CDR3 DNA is TGTGCCAGCAGCTTAGAACAGATTCGACTAGCGGAGGGGGAGACCCAGTACTTC.

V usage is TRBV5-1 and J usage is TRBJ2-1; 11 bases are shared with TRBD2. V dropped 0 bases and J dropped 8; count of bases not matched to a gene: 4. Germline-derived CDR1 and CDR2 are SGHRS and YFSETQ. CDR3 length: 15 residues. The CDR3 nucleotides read TGCGCCAGCAGCTTGGAACTAGCGGGGGACCATGAGCAGTTCTTC. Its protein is CASSLELAGDHEQFF.

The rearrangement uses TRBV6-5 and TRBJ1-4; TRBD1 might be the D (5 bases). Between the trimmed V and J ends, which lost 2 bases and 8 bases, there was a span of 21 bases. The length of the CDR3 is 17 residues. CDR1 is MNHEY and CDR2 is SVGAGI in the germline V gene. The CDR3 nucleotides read TGTGCCAGCAGTTACACGCCGTTTCGGGGGACCTTGGAAAAACTGTTTTTT. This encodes CASSYTPFRGTLEKLFF.

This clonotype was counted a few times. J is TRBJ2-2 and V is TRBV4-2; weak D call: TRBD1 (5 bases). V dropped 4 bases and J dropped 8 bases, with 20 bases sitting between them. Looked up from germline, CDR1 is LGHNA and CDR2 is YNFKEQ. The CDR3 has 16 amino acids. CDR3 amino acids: CASSLKPIGAEGELFF. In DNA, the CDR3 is TGTGCCAGCAGCCTAAAGCCCATAGGGGCCGAAGGGGAGCTGTTTTTT.

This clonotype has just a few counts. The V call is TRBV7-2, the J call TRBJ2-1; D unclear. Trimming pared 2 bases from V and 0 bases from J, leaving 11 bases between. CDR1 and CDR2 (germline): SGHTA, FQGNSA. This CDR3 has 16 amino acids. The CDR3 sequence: CASSLSLAASYNEQFF. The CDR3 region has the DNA TGTGCCAGCAGCTTATCGCTGGCGGCCTCCTACAATGAGCAGTTCTTC.